This TCR beta chain was sequenced during a study of type 1 regulatory T cells (dated by TCRdb to about 2021). Describing the broader study: An in vitro protocol by which a Tr1-enriched, alloantigen-specific CD4 T cell product named T-allo10 was generated was characterized in the study. T-allo10 was under clinical evaluation in patients with hematological malignancies receiving allogeneic hematopoietic stem cell transplantation.

Via the germline V gene, CDR1 is SQVTM and CDR2 ANQGSEA. Inclusive of the bounding cysteine and phenylalanine, the CDR3 is 15 residues long. This entry keeps only the CDR3 DNA: 45 bases, framed from base 1. Clipping removes 7 bases from V and 2 bases from J, with 8 as the unmatched junction base count. Sequenced on an Illumina MiSeq. TCRdb reanalyzed the raw reads on its own, using fastp at Q25 for trimming and MiXCR for clone calling, and kept in-frame beta chains. Rows are unified per CDR3 protein, each entry keeping the most common DNA and genes. The sample has roughly 40,000 distinct CDR3 sequences on record, less than 15% of them singletons. Together, the top ten hold about 8.2% of the sample. General findings and caveats noted by the study authors: Tr1 cells showed a more restricted TCR repertoire than non-Tr1 cells, which the study interpreted as alloantigen-induced clonal expansion.

This clonotype was observed at least ten times. Which antigen it targets is not known. Base-call qualities are not available, and no considerably larger clone is one nucleotide away. The chain joins TRBV29-1 to TRBJ2-1; 10 junctional bases match TRBD2. The TCR originated in a human donor in good health. The material sequenced was cultured non-Tr1 T cells, either the whole culture or a sorted T cell fraction (not recorded which). The sample's cell subset or site label, decoded: non-Tr1 population from the T-allo10 product. The CDR3 reads as follows: CSGTLAGVTYNEQFF. The nucleotides are TGCAGCGGAACTCTAGCGGGAGTGACCTACAATGAGCAGTTCTTC.